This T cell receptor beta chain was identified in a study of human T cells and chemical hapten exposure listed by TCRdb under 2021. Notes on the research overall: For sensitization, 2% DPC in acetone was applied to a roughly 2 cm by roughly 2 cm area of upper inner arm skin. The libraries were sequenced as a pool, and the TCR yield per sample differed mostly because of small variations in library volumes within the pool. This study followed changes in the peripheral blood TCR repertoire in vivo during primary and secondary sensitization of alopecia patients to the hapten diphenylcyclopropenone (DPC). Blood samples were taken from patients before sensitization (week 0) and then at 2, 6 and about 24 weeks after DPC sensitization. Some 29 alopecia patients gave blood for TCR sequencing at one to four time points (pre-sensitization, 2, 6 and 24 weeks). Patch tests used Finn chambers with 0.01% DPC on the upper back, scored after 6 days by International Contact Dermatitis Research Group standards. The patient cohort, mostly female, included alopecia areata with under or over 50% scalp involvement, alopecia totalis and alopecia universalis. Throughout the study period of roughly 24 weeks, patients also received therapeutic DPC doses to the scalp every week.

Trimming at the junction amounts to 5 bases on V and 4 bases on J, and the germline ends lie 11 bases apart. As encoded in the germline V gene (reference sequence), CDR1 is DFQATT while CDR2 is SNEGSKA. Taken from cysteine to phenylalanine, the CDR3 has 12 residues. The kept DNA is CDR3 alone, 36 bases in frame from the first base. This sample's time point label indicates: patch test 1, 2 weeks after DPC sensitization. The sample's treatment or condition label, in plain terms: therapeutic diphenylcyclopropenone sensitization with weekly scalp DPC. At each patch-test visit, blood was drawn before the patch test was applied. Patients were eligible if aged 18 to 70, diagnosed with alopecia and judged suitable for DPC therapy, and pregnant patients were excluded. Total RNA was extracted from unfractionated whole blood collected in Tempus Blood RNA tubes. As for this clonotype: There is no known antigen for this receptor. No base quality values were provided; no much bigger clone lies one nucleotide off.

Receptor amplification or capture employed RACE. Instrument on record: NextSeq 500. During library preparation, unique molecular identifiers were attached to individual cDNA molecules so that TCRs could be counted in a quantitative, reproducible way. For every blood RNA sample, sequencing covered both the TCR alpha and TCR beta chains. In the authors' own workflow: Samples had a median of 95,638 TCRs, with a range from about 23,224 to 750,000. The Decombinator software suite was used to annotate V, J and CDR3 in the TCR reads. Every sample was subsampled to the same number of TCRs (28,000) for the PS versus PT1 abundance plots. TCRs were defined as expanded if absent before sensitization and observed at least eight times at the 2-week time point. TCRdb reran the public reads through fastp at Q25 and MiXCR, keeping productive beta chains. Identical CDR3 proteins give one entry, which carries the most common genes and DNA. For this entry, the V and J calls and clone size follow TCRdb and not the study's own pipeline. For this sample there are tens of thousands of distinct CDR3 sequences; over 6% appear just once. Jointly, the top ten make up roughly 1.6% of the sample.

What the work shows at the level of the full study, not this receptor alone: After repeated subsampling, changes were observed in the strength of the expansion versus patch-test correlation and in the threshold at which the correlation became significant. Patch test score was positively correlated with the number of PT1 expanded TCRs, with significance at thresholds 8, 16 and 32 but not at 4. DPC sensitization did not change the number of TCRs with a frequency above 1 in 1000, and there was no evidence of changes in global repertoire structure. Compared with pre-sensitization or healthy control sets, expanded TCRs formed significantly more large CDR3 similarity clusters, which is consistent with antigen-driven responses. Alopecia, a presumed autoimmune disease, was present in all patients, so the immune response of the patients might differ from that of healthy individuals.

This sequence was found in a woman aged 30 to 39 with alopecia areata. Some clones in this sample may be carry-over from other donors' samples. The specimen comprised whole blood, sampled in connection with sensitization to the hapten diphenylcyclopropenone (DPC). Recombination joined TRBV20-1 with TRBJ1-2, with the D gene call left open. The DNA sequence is TGCAGTGCTCCGTACTGGGCCTATGGCTACACCTTC. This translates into CSAPYWAYGYTF.